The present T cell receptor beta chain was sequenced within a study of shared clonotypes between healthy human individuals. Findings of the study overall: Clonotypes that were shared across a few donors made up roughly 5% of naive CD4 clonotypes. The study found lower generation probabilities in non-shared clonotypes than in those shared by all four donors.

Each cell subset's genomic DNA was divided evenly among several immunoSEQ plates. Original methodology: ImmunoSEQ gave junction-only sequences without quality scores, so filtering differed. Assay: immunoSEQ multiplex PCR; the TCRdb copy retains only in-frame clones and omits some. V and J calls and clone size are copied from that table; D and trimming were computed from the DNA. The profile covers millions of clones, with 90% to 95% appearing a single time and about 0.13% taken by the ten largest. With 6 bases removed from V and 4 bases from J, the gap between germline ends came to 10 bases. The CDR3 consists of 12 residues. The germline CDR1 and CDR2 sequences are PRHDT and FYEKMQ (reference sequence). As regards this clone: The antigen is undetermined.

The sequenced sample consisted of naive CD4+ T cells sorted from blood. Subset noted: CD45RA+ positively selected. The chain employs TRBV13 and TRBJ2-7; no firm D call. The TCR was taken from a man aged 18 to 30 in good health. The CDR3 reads CASSFIRYEQYF. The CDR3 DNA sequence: TGTGCCAGCAGTTTCATTCGGTACGAGCAGTACTTC.